The 21 T cell receptor beta chains presented below share a single source sample, sequenced in a study of OX40 agonist ivuxolimab in advanced cancers. This table comes from immunoSEQ multiplex PCR, and its TCRdb copy is limited to in-frame clones, with some not included. The sample records over 85,000 clones, 90% to 95% being singletons. The material was CD4+ or CD8+ T cells sorted from blood, obtained in a trial of the OX40 agonist ivuxolimab. The receptors were sampled from an adult with an advanced solid tumor such as melanoma, head and neck, liver or kidney cancer.

The chain uses TRBV18 and TRBJ2-5; TRBD2 agrees at 12 bases. Per germline, CDR1 KGHSH and CDR2 LQKENI. The CDR3 covers 18 residues. Unmatched junction bases numbered 13, after V lost 3 bases and J lost 5 bases. This CDR3 is CASSPLAGGPETLETQYF. CDR3 DNA sequence: TGTGCCAGCTCACCCCTAGCGGGAGGGCCGGAGACTCTCGAGACCCAGTACTTC.

The gene calls are TRBV18 and TRBJ2-1; D ambiguous. The CDR3 is 13 amino acids. V shed 6 bases and J shed 1 base, with 7 bases lying between them. Looked up from germline, CDR1 is KGHSH and CDR2 is LQKENI. DNA for the CDR3: TGTGCCAGCTCCCTGGATTCCTACAATGAGCAGTTCTTC. This encodes CASSLDSYNEQFF.

V is TRBV6-6 and J is TRBJ2-1; the match to TRBD2 covers 9 bases. Trimming cost V 5 bases and J 10 bases; bases outside gene matches: 3. The CDR3 totals 12 residues. Germline V gives CDR1 MNHNY, CDR2 SVGAGI (reference sequence). CDR3 coding DNA: TGTGCCAGCAGTCCTAGCGGGATCGAGCAGTTCTTC. Its protein product is CASSPSGIEQFF.

This sequence joins TRBV10-2 and TRBJ2-4; possibly TRBD1 or TRBD2 for D (5 bases each). The germline V gene encodes CDR1 WSHSY and CDR2 SAAADI. The CDR3 is 14 amino acids. V shed 6 bases and J shed 6 bases, with 15 bases lying between them. CDR3: CASRTSGTVNIQYF. As DNA, the CDR3 is TGCGCCAGCAGGACCTCCGGGACCGTAAACATTCAGTACTTC.

The chain combines TRBV7-3 with TRBJ2-3, with 7 bases aligning to TRBD2. CDR1 and CDR2 from the germline V gene are SGHTA and FQGTGA. The junction had 7 bases not matched to a gene; V was cut back by 0 bases and J by 4 bases. CDR3 length: 16 amino acids. The CDR3 protein is CASSLTGSGRADTQYF. CDR3 DNA: TGTGCCAGCAGCTTAACTGGGTCAGGGAGGGCAGATACGCAGTATTTT.

This chain connects TRBV13 to TRBJ2-7; 7 bases match TRBD2. V shed 0 bases, J shed 3 bases, and the junction held 8 bases outside the gene matches. This CDR3 spans 16 amino acids. Germline CDR1 is PRHDT and CDR2 is FYEKMQ (reference sequence). The CDR3 DNA reads TGTGCCAGCAGCTTAGGGGGCGGGAGTAGGGGCTACGAGCAGTACTTC. Residues: CASSLGGGSRGYEQYF. The full variable domain, its missing parts supplied by reference TRBV13 and TRBJ2-7, is AAGVIQSPRHLIKEKRETATLKCYPIPRHDTVYWYQQGPGQDPQFLISFYEKMQSDKGSIPDRFSAQQFSDYHSELNMSSLELGDSALYFCASSLGGGSRGYEQYFGPGTRLTVT.

The chain has TRBV5-4 and TRBJ2-1; a possible D gene is TRBD2 (6 bases). This CDR3 spans 14 amino acids. Germline CDR1 is SGHNT and CDR2 is YYREEE (reference sequence). The V gene lost 4 bases and the J gene lost 2 bases, with 10 bases spanning the gap. CDR3 sequence reads: CASSDSGPYNEQFF. The CDR3 DNA is TGTGCCAGCAGCGATAGCGGACCCTACAATGAGCAGTTCTTC.

V is TRBV7-9 and J is TRBJ2-3; no definite D call. CDR1 is SEHNR and CDR2 is FQNEAQ in the germline V gene (reference sequence). The CDR3 spans 18 residues. V lost 7 bases and J 4 bases, leaving 27 bases between the germline ends. The CDR3 loop reads CASTFIVSDHHTPDTQYF. For the CDR3, the DNA is TGTGCCAGCACTTTTATAGTTTCAGACCATCACACCCCAGATACGCAGTATTTT.

The J gene is TRBJ2-3, the V gene TRBV5-5; TRBD2 might be the D (6 bases). Trimming removed 1 base from V and 1 base from J, with 13 bases in between. There are 16 residues in the CDR3. Germline values: CDR1 SGHKS, CDR2 YYEKEE (reference sequence). The CDR3 protein is CASSLPGLPGTDTQYF. The CDR3 region has the DNA TGTGCCAGCAGCTTGCCGGGACTCCCGGGCACAGATACGCAGTATTTT.

V is TRBV7-2 and J is TRBJ2-2; D uncertain. The germline V gene encodes CDR1 SGHTA and CDR2 FQGNSA. Trimming shortened V by 5 bases and J by 3 bases, and 7 bases separated the two germline ends. The CDR3 spans 13 residues. The CDR3 DNA is TGTGCCAGCAGCCAACAGTACACCGGGGAGCTGTTTTTT. Its translation: CASSQQYTGELFF.

J is TRBJ2-2 and V is TRBV9; TRBD2 is a possible D gene (5 bases). Germline V gene lookup returns CDR1 SGDLS and CDR2 YYNGEE. The CDR3 loop spans 14 amino acids. The ends were cut back, 0 bases at V and 3 bases at J, with 6 bases in the middle. CDR3 sequence reads: CASSVGGDTGELFF. CDR3 DNA sequence: TGTGCCAGCAGCGTAGGGGGAGACACCGGGGAGCTGTTTTTT.

This CDR3 reads CASSPGTSGPSRNTGELFF. In DNA, the CDR3 is TGTGCCAGCAGCCCAGGGACTAGCGGGCCGAGCCGGAACACCGGGGAGCTGTTTTTT. The rearrangement uses TRBV7-9 and TRBJ2-2, with TRBD2 matching 12 bases. The V segment lost 5 bases and the J segment 1 base; nucleotides outside the gene matches: 11. CDR3 length: 19 amino acids. CDR1 is SEHNR and CDR2 is FQNEAQ in the germline V gene (reference sequence).

This rearrangement joins TRBV28 to TRBJ2-5; the match to TRBD2 covers 16 bases. The V gene end was trimmed by 7 bases and the J gene end by 4 bases; junction bases not matched to a gene: 6. The CDR3 loop spans 16 amino acids. CDR1 MDHEN and CDR2 SYDVKM come from the germline V gene. CDR3 DNA: TGTGCCAGCACCCAGGGACTAGCGGGAGGGAGAGAGACCCAGTACTTC. Its translation: CASTQGLAGGRETQYF.

V is TRBV19 and J is TRBJ2-2; D is uncertain. CDR1 LNHDA and CDR2 SQIVND come from the germline V gene (reference sequence). The CDR3 extends over 14 amino acids. V was shortened by 5 bases and J by 1 base, with 8 bases between the two germline ends. CDR3 nucleotide sequence: TGTGCCAGTAGTGAGCAGCGGAACACCGGGGAGCTGTTTTTT. It specifies CASSEQRNTGELFF.

The rearrangement uses TRBV10-1 and TRBJ2-2; D ambiguous. The CDR3 has 13 amino acids. Trimming took off 0 bases at V and 4 bases at J, with 3 bases between the two ends. Germline V CDR1 and CDR2: WNHNN, SYGVQD (reference sequence). The CDR3, as DNA: TGCGCCAGCAGTGAGTCTTTCACCGGGGAGCTGTTTTTT. Translation gives CASSESFTGELFF.

The chain links TRBV11-2 to TRBJ1-1; 10 bases line up with TRBD1. The trim removed 5 bases at V and 4 bases at J, leaving 7 bases unmatched. This CDR3 has 15 residues. Per the germline V gene, CDR1 is SGHAT and CDR2 is FQNNGV. Here the CDR3 reads CASSTRQGAATEAFF. The CDR3 nucleotides are TGTGCCAGCAGCACGAGACAGGGGGCGGCCACTGAAGCTTTCTTT. Looking up the rest from reference TRBV11-2 and TRBJ1-1 gives the full variable domain: EAGVAQSPRYKIIEKRQSVAFWCNPISGHATLYWYQQILGQGPKLLIQFQNNGVVDDSQLPKDRFSAERLKGVDSTLKIQPAKLEDSAVYLCASSTRQGAATEAFFGQGTRLTVV.

This clone has only one observation. The DNA for the CDR3 is TGTGCCAGCAGCTCGCGCCGGGGTGGACAGGGCTACCAAGAGACCCAGTACTTC. Residues: CASSSRRGGQGYQETQYF. V and J are TRBV5-5 and TRBJ2-5; 8 bases agree with TRBD1. Germline CDR1 and CDR2: SGHKS and YYEKEE (reference sequence). J lost 0 bases, V lost 3 bases, and 13 bases had no gene match. CDR3 length: 18 amino acids.

The CDR3 nucleotides read TGTGCCAGCAGTGATCTAGTCGGTGAGCAGTTCTTC. Translating it yields CASSDLVGEQFF. The genes are TRBV6-1 and TRBJ2-1; no definite D call. There are 12 residues in the CDR3. V lost 3 bases and J lost 9, with 9 bases in between. The germline CDR1 and CDR2 sequences are MNHNS and SASEGT.

The chain has TRBV19 and TRBJ2-2; D is uncertain. V was shortened by 4 bases and J by 1 base, with 7 bases between the two germline ends. Germline V CDR1 and CDR2: LNHDA, SQIVND (reference sequence). The CDR3 loop spans 14 amino acids. Here the CDR3 reads CASSKRQNTGELFF. CDR3 coding DNA: TGTGCCAGTAGTAAACGACAGAACACCGGGGAGCTGTTTTTT.

The rearrangement links TRBV11-2 to TRBJ1-1, with 8 positions matching TRBD1. The CDR3 contains 14 residues. CDR1 is SGHAT and CDR2 is FQNNGV in the germline V gene. V trimming: 5 bases; J trimming: 0 bases; junction bases outside the gene matches: 2. The CDR3 DNA sequence: TGTGCCAGCAGCCCGGGACAGGTGAACACTGAAGCTTTCTTT. It codes for CASSPGQVNTEAFF.

This clone was seen just once. The chain is built from TRBV10-3 and TRBJ2-4; TRBD1 agrees at 9 bases. The germline gives CDR1 ENHRY, CDR2 SYGVKD. V gave up 3 bases and J gave up 4 bases; unmatched junction bases: 4. The CDR3 loop spans 15 amino acids. The CDR3 region has the DNA TGTGCCATCAGTGAATTACAGGGGGCAAAAAACATTCAGTACTTC. Encoded protein: CAISELQGAKNIQYF.